This T cell receptor (beta chain) was captured in a study of T cells after yellow fever vaccination. This clonotype was observed at least ten times. The antigen is not known. For TCR, cDNA came from 5'RACE template switching, which added a universal primer site and UMIs. MiXCR was run by TCRdb on the 5' RACE reads, yielding one entry per CDR3 protein. The sample consists of around 600,000 distinct CDR3 sequences, about 12% of them appearing once. The CDR3 covers 13 residues. V was shortened by 1 base and J by 1 base, with 4 bases between the two germline ends. CDR1 and CDR2 from the germline V gene are KGHSH and LQKENI. Study conclusions and caveats: The study re-detected most primary-vaccination clones after the booster (roughly 96% CD4, around 89% CD8). The study noted that FACS-sorted repertoires could contain abundant clonotypes contaminating from the bulk population. Researchers report a weaker secondary response that nonetheless peaked faster, day 5 versus 15.

This receptor was identified in a man aged 25 to 45 who received the YFV17D yellow fever vaccine. The rearrangement links TRBV18 to TRBJ2-5; D uncertain. The sample here was PBMCs, taken on the day of the yellow fever booster vaccination. The CDR3 DNA follows: TGTGCCAGCTCACCACAGCTCCAAGAGACCCAGTACTTC. Translation: CASSPQLQETQYF.